These 21 T cell receptor beta chains were sequenced from one sample in a study of cytotoxic CD8 clonotypes in ibrutinib-treated CLL. The table came from immunoSEQ multiplex PCR; TCRdb's copy has only in-frame clones and leaves some out. The sample includes 55,000 to 85,000 clones, approximately 90% of them seen just once. Sequencing used PBMCs, obtained after 12 months of ibrutinib treatment. The receptors come from a human donor with chronic lymphocytic leukemia.

This clone was counted a single time. The V and J genes are TRBV18 and TRBJ2-3, with 10 nucleotides matching TRBD2. CDR3 length: 15 amino acids. Germline values: CDR1 KGHSH, CDR2 LQKENI. The junction had 3 bases not matched to a gene; V was cut back by 5 bases and J by 1 base. The CDR3 here is CASSILAGGTDTQYF. CDR3 in DNA: TGTGCCAGCTCAATTCTAGCGGGAGGCACAGATACGCAGTATTTT.

The chain has TRBV5-6 and TRBJ1-5, with 7 bases aligning to TRBD1. The CDR3 length is 17 residues. V lost 4 bases and J lost 4; bases outside the gene matches: 14. CDR1 and CDR2 (germline): SGHDT, YYEEEE. For the CDR3, the DNA is TGTGCCAGCAGCCAGGGGGGTAGGGCAACCCTTAATCAGCCCCAGCATTTT. The encoded protein is CASSQGGRATLNQPQHF.

V and J are TRBV25-1 and TRBJ1-2; D may be TRBD1 (5 bases). Per the germline V gene, CDR1 is MGHDK and CDR2 is SYGVNS. This CDR3 region has 18 residues. The V and J ends lost 6 bases and 0 bases respectively, with 23 bases between them. CDR3 in amino acids: CASSPLGERPTTNYGYTF. The CDR3 DNA follows: TGTGCCAGCAGCCCGCTAGGGGAACGGCCTACCACTAACTATGGCTACACCTTC.

The chain joins TRBV5-1 to TRBJ1-1; TRBD1 is a possible D gene (6 bases). Germline CDR1 SGHRS, CDR2 YFSETQ. This CDR3 comprises 14 residues. Trimming cost V 4 bases and J 4 bases, with 14 bases left between them. CDR3 protein: CASSPQGTSTEAFF. In DNA, the CDR3 is TGCGCCAGCAGCCCACAGGGTACGAGCACTGAAGCTTTCTTT.

The rearrangement links TRBV11-2 to TRBJ2-7, with a possible D match to TRBD2 (5 bases). Germline CDR1 and CDR2: SGHAT and FQNNGV. V dropped 7 bases and J dropped 2 bases, with 15 bases sitting between them. The CDR3 is made up of 14 amino acids. The CDR3 here is CASILTNPAYEQYF. The CDR3 coding sequence is TGTGCCAGCATCTTGACTAATCCAGCCTACGAGCAGTACTTC. Looking up the rest from reference TRBV11-2 and TRBJ2-7 gives the full variable domain: EAGVAQSPRYKIIEKRQSVAFWCNPISGHATLYWYQQILGQGPKLLIQFQNNGVVDDSQLPKDRFSAERLKGVDSTLKIQPAKLEDSAVYLCASILTNPAYEQYFGPGTRLTVT.

The rearrangement uses TRBV5-4 and TRBJ2-7; 11 bases agree with TRBD2. Trimming removed 6 bases from V and 2 bases from J; junction bases left unmatched: 7. This CDR3 comprises 15 residues. Germline V gives CDR1 SGHNT, CDR2 YYREEE (reference sequence). The CDR3 DNA is TGTGCCAGCACTTATAGCGGGGGGGATGCCTACGAGCAGTACTTC. Protein sequence: CASTYSGGDAYEQYF.

This clone was counted only a few times. The genes are TRBV7-9 and TRBJ1-2; 12 positions match TRBD1. This CDR3 comprises 16 residues. The germline V gene encodes CDR1 SEHNR and CDR2 FQNEAQ (reference sequence). The V and J ends lost 2 bases and 5 bases, in that order; junction bases with no gene match: 6. The CDR3 nucleotides are TGTGCCAGCAGCTTAAACGGGGACAGGGGGCTATATGGCTACACCTTC. Its protein product is CASSLNGDRGLYGYTF.

The rearrangement links TRBV5-1 to TRBJ1-5; perhaps TRBD1 as D (6 bases). Germline values: CDR1 SGHRS, CDR2 YFSETQ. This CDR3 spans 16 amino acids. V lost 0 bases and J 6 bases, leaving 16 bases between the germline ends. CDR3 nucleotides: TGCGCCAGCAGCTTGGAGGAAACAGGGACCGGTCAGCCCCAGCATTTT. It yields the protein CASSLEETGTGQPQHF.

This chain uses TRBV5-5 with TRBJ1-5; D remains ambiguous. V was cut by 0 bases and J by 5 bases, with 9 bases left in between. The CDR3 covers 14 residues. From germline, CDR1 is SGHKS and CDR2 YYEKEE (reference sequence). In DNA form, the CDR3 reads TGTGCCAGCAGCTTGGGTGGCTCGGATCAGCCCCAGCATTTT. It is translated as CASSLGGSDQPQHF.

This clone has a handful of counts. The J gene is TRBJ1-1, the V gene TRBV14, with D possibly being TRBD1 (6 bases). Germline CDR1 is SGHDN and CDR2 is FVKESK. The CDR3 is 14 amino acids. V lost 5 bases and J lost 1, with 11 bases in between. Here the CDR3 reads CASSVQQGNTEAFF. CDR3 DNA: TGTGCCAGCAGCGTCCAACAGGGGAACACTGAAGCTTTCTTT. The full variable domain, in which reference TRBV14 and TRBJ1-1 provide the parts outside the CDR3, is EAGVTQFPSHSVIEKGQTVTLRCDPISGHDNLYWYRRVMGKEIKFLLHFVKESKQDESGMPNNRFLAERTGGTYSTLKVQPAELEDSGVYFCASSVQQGNTEAFFGQGTRLTVV.

The chain joins TRBV5-6 to TRBJ2-3; D perhaps matches TRBD2 (6 bases). V lost 4 bases and J 0 bases, leaving 12 bases between the germline ends. The CDR3 is 15 residues long. Germline-derived CDR1 and CDR2 are SGHDT and YYEEEE. The CDR3 bases are TGTGCCAGCAGCCCCGACGGGAGCAGCACAGATACGCAGTATTTT. It encodes CASSPDGSSTDTQYF. Full variable domain (remainder filled in from reference TRBV5-6 and TRBJ2-3): DAGVTQSPTHLIKTRGQQVTLRCSPKSGHDTVSWYQQALGQGPQFIFQYYEEEERQRGNFPDRFSGHQFPNYSSELNVNALLLGDSALYLCASSPDGSSTDTQYFGPGTRLTVL.

This clone was seen only a few times. J is TRBJ1-5 and V is TRBV19; TRBD1 matches 7 bases. V lost 4 bases, J lost 5 bases, and 5 bases stayed unmatched. The germline V gene encodes CDR1 LNHDA and CDR2 SQIVND (reference sequence). The CDR3 sequence is 14 residues long. This CDR3 reads CASSTWTGDQPQHF. CDR3 nucleotides: TGTGCCAGTAGTACATGGACAGGAGATCAGCCCCAGCATTTT. The variable domain in full, with the rest retrieved from reference TRBV19 and TRBJ1-5, is DGGITQSPKYLFRKEGQNVTLSCEQNLNHDAMYWYRQDPGQGLRLIYYSQIVNDFQKGDIAEGYSVSREKKESFPLTVTSAQKNPTAFYLCASSTWTGDQPQHFGDGTRLSIL.

The CDR3 sequence is CAWSPQEDEAFF. The CDR3 DNA reads TGTGCCTGGAGTCCGCAAGAGGATGAAGCTTTCTTT. This sequence joins TRBV30 and TRBJ1-1; D remains ambiguous. The germline gives CDR1 GTSNPN, CDR2 SVGIG (reference sequence). The V and J ends lost 2 bases and 7 bases respectively, with 11 bases between them. The CDR3 covers 12 residues.

To note about this clone: A junction end diverges from the germline sequence, so it may reflect a read error. The chain employs TRBV4-1 and TRBJ1-2; D is ambiguous. Germline CDR1 is MGHRA and CDR2 is YSYEKL. This CDR3 comprises 13 residues. CDR3 in DNA: TGTGCCAGCAGCCCTGACTCGATCTATGGCTACACCTTC. This translates into CASSPDSIYGYTF.

This clone has a single count. This rearrangement joins TRBV14 to TRBJ1-1, with D tentatively TRBD1 (5 bases). CDR1 and CDR2 from the germline V gene are SGHDN and FVKESK. CDR3 size: 17 residues. Deletions cut 4 bases from V and 4 bases from J, with 22 bases between. This CDR3 reads CASSLGWRGGTSTEAFF. CDR3 sequence (DNA): TGTGCCAGCAGCCTGGGGTGGAGAGGAGGGACGAGCACTGAAGCTTTCTTT.

The V gene is TRBV6-5, the J gene TRBJ1-2; D is uncertain. Germline lookup yields CDR1 MNHEY and CDR2 SVGAGI. CDR3 length: 15 residues. V was pared by 5 bases and J by 6 bases, with 19 bases between. The chain's CDR3 is CASSGSGSPSHGYTF. DNA of the CDR3: TGTGCCAGCAGTGGCTCTGGGTCACCTTCGCATGGCTACACCTTC.

This rearrangement joins TRBV7-9 to TRBJ1-1, with D unresolved. Germline-derived CDR1 and CDR2 are SEHNR and FQNEAQ (reference sequence). The CDR3 has 12 amino acids. V was shortened by 6 bases and J by 0 bases, with 5 bases between the two germline ends. The CDR3 bases are TGTGCCAGCAGGCAACTGAACACTGAAGCTTTCTTT. Protein: CASRQLNTEAFF. Supplemented by reference TRBV7-9 and TRBJ1-1, the full variable domain reads DTGVSQNPRHKITKRGQNVTFRCDPISEHNRLYWYRQTLGQGPEFLTYFQNEAQLEKSRLLSDRFSAERPKGSFSTLEIQRTEQGDSAMYLCASRQLNTEAFFGQGTRLTVV.

The chain has TRBV11-2 and TRBJ2-1; TRBD2 agrees at 11 bases. CDR1 is SGHAT, CDR2 FQNNGV, per germline. The junction had 7 bases not matched to a gene; V was cut back by 5 bases and J by 7 bases. The CDR3 spans 15 residues. The CDR3 protein is CASSVSGRGPNEQFF. The DNA of the CDR3 is TGTGCCAGCAGCGTTAGCGGGAGGGGACCAAATGAGCAGTTCTTC.

V gene TRBV27 combines with J gene TRBJ2-7; 12 bases fit TRBD1. The CDR3 spans 15 residues. Germline lookup yields CDR1 MNHEY and CDR2 SMNVEV (reference sequence). V shed 4 bases, J shed 3 bases, and the junction held 4 bases outside the gene matches. DNA of the CDR3: TGTGCCAGCAGTTCAGGGACAGGGGGCTTCTACGAGCAGTACTTC. Protein product: CASSSGTGGFYEQYF.

The rearrangement uses TRBV29-1 and TRBJ1-4; 10 bases are a match to TRBD1. The CDR3 length is 17 residues. Germline V gives CDR1 SQVTM, CDR2 ANQGSEA. Trimming removed 2 bases from V and 0 bases from J; junction bases left unmatched: 6. The DNA for the CDR3 is TGCAGCGTTGAAATTATAGGACAGGGGGCAACTAATGAAAAACTGTTTTTT. It codes for CSVEIIGQGATNEKLFF.

With respect to this clone: One end of the junction varies from germline; a read error may be responsible. This chain links TRBV19 with TRBJ2-7, with TRBD2 matching 10 bases. This CDR3 has 16 amino acids. The V gene's germline CDR1 is LNHDA and CDR2 SQIVND (reference sequence). The CDR3 sequence is CASSTTGLAYSYEQYF. The CDR3, as DNA: TGTGCCAGCAGTACCACGGGACTAGCGTATTCCTACGAGCAGTACTTC.